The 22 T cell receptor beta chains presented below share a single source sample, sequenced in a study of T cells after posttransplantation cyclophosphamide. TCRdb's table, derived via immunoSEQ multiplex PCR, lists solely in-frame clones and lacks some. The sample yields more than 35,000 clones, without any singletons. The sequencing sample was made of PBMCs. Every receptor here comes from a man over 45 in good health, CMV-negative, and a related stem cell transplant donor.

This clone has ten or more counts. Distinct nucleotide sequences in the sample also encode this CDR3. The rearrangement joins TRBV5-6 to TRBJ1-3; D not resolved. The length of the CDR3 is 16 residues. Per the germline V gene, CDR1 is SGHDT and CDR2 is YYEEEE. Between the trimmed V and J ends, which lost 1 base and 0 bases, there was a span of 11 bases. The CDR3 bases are TGTGCCAGCAGCTTGTACTTCCTTACCTCTGGAAACACCATATATTTT. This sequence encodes CASSLYFLTSGNTIYF.

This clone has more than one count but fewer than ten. CDR3 nucleotides: TGTGCCAGCAGCCCCGAGCGGGATCCTTACGAGCAGTACTTC. Its translation is CASSPERDPYEQYF. The chain combines TRBV7-9 with TRBJ2-5; 7 bases map to TRBD2. The J call may be faulty, since TRBJ2-7 better matches the DNA end. This CDR3 region has 14 residues. Germline V gene sequence: CDR1 SEHNR, CDR2 FQNEAQ (reference sequence).

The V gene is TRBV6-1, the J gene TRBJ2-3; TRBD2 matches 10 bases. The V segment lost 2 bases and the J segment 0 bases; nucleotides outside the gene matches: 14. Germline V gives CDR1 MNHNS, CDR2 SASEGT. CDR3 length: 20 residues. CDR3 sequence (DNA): TGTGCCAGCAGTGAAATCCACCTAGCGGGAGTCGTCTCTAGCACAGATACGCAGTATTTT. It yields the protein CASSEIHLAGVVSSTDTQYF.

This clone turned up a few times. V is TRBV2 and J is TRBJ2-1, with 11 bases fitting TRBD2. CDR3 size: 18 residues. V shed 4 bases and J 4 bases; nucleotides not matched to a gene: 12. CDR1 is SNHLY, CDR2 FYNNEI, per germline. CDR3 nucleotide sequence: TGTGCCAGCAGTGGTCTTAAAATAGCGGGGGGGGATTACAATGAGCAGTTCTTC. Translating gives CASSGLKIAGGDYNEQFF.

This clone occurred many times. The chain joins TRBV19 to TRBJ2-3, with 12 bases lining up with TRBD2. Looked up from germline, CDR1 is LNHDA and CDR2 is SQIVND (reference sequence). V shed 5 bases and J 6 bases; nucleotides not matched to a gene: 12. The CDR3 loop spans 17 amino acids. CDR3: CASSLRLAGDVVDTQYF. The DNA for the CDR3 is TGTGCCAGTAGTCTACGACTAGCGGGAGATGTAGTCGATACGCAGTATTTT.

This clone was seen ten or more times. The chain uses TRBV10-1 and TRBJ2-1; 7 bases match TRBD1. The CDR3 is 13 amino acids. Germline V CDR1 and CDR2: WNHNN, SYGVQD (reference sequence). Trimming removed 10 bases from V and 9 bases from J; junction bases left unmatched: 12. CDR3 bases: TGCGCCACCTCAAAAGACAGGGCGGGTGAGCAGTTCTTC. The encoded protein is CATSKDRAGEQFF.

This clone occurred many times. The CDR3 region has the DNA TGTGCCAGCAGCTTAGAGGAGACAGATACGCAGTATTTT. Protein: CASSLEETDTQYF. The chain links TRBV11-3 to TRBJ2-3; D not certain. The V end was cut by 0 bases, the J end by 3 bases, with 4 bases between. The CDR3 runs to 13 residues. Germline assignment: CDR1 SGHNT and CDR2 YENEEA.

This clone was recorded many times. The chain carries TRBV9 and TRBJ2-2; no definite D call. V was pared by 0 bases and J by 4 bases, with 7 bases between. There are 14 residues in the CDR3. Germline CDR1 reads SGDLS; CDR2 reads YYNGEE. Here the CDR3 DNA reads TGTGCCAGCAGCGTAGGACACATCACCGGGGAGCTGTTTTTT. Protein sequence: CASSVGHITGELFF.

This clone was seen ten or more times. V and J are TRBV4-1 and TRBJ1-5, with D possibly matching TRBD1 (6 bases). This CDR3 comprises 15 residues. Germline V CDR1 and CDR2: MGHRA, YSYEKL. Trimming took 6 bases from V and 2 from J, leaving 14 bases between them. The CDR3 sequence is CASRRQVNGNQPQHF. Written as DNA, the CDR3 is TGCGCCAGCAGGCGACAGGTGAATGGCAATCAGCCCCAGCATTTT.

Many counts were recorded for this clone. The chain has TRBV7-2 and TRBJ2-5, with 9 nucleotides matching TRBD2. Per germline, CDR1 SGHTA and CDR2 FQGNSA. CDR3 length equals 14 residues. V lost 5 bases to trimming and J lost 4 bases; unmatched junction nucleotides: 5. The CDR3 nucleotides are TGTGCCAGCAGCCTACTAGCGGGTAGAGAGACCCAGTACTTC. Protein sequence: CASSLLAGRETQYF.

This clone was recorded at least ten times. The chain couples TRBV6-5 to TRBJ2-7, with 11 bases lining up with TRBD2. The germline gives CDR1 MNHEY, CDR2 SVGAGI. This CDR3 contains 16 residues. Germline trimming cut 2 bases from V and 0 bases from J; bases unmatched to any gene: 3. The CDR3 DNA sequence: TGTGCCAGCAGTTACGGGCTAGCGGGAGGCTCCTACGAGCAGTACTTC. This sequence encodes CASSYGLAGGSYEQYF.

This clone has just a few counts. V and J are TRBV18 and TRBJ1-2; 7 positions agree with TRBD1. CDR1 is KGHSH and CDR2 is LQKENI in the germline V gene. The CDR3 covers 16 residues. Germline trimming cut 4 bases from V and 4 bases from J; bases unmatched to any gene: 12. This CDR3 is CASSLLNRQGSYGYTF. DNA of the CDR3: TGTGCCAGCTCACTACTCAACCGACAGGGAAGCTATGGCTACACCTTC.

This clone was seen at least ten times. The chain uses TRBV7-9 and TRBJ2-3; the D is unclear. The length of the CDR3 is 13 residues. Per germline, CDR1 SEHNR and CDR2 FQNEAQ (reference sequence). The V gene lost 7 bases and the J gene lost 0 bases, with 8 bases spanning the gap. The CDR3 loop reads CASKRISTDTQYF. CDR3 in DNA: TGTGCCAGCAAGAGGATAAGCACAGATACGCAGTATTTT.

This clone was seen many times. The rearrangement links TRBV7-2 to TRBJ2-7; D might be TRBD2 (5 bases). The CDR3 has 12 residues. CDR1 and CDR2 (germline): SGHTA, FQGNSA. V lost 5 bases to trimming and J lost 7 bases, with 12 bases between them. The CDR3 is CASSEPPGEQYF. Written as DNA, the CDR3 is TGTGCCAGCAGCGAGCCCCCGGGGGAGCAGTACTTC.

This CDR3 reads CASSYVAPRTYNEQFF. The CDR3, as DNA: TGTGCCAGCAGTTACGTAGCCCCACGCACTTACAATGAGCAGTTCTTC. The V and J genes are TRBV6-5 and TRBJ2-1, with D unresolved. The CDR3 is 16 amino acids. Germline V gene lookup returns CDR1 MNHEY and CDR2 SVGAGI. The V gene lost 2 bases and the J gene lost 4 bases, with 15 bases spanning the gap.

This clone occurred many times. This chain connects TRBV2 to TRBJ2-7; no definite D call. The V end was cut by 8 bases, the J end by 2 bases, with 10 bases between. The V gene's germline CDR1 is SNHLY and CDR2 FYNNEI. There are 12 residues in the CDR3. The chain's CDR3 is CASRSEAYEQYF. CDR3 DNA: TGTGCCAGCCGCAGCGAAGCCTACGAGCAGTACTTC.

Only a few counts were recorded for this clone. The CDR3 nucleotides read TGTGCCAGCAGCGCCGGGGGGGGACAAGCATTCACAGATACGCAGTATTTT. Its protein product is CASSAGGGQAFTDTQYF. The chain links TRBV9 to TRBJ2-3, with TRBD2 matching over 8 bases. Trimming took 3 bases from V and 2 from J; bases not matched to a gene: 11. The germline CDR1 and CDR2 sequences are SGDLS and YYNGEE. The CDR3 loop spans 17 amino acids.

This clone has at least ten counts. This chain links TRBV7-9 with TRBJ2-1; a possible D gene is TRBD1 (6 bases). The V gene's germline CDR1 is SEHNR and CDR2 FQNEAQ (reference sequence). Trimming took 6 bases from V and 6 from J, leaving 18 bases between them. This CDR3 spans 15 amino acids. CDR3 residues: CASSPATGLRNEQFF. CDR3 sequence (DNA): TGTGCCAGCAGTCCTGCTACAGGGTTGCGCAATGAGCAGTTCTTC. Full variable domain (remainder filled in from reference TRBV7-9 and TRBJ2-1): DTGVSQNPRHKITKRGQNVTFRCDPISEHNRLYWYRQTLGQGPEFLTYFQNEAQLEKSRLLSDRFSAERPKGSFSTLEIQRTEQGDSAMYLCASSPATGLRNEQFFGPGTRLTVL.

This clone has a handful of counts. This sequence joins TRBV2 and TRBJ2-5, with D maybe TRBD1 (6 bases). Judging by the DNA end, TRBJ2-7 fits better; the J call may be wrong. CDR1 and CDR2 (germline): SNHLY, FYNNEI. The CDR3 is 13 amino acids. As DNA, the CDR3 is TGTGCCAGCAGTGAAGGGACAGACTACGAGCAGTACTTC. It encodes CASSEGTDYEQYF.

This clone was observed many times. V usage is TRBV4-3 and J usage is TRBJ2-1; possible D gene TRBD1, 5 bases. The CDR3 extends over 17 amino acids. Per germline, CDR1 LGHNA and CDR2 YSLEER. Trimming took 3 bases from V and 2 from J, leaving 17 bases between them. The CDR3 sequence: CASSHDSGKGPYNEQFF. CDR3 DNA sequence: TGCGCCAGCAGCCATGACTCAGGGAAAGGGCCCTACAATGAGCAGTTCTTC.

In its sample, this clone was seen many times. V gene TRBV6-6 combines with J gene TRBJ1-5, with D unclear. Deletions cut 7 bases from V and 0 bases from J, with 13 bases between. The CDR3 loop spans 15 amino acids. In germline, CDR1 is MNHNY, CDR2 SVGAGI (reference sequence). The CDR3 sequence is CASTDYTGSNQPQHF. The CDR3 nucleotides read TGTGCCAGCACCGACTATACCGGTAGCAATCAGCCCCAGCATTTT.

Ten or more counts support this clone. The CDR3 spells CASSPGQGFHQPQHF. The CDR3 DNA follows: TGTGCCAGCAGCCCGGGACAGGGGTTTCATCAGCCCCAGCATTTT. The gene calls are TRBV6-1 and TRBJ1-5, with TRBD1 matching 10 bases. Trimming took 6 bases from V and 5 from J; bases not matched to a gene: 7. CDR1 and CDR2 (germline): MNHNS, SASEGT. This CDR3 is built from 15 residues.